There are many counts of the clone carrying this T cell receptor (beta chain). The antigen remains undetermined. This sample is drawn from a study of T cell repertoires in cytomegalovirus infection. Whole-study results and caveats: Frequencies of public TCR beta families were cumulated, and this identified carriers of CMV plus the relevant HLA.

TCRdb re-called the reads with MiXCR, one entry per CDR3 protein. The data hold 150,000 to 200,000 distinct CDR3 sequences, with about a tenth observed a single time. Germline V gene data show CDR1 as SGHAT and CDR2 as FQNNGV. With V trimmed by 5 bases and J by 4 bases, 8 bases remained unmatched. The CDR3 loop spans 15 amino acids. The sequenced sample was PBMCs. The receptor comes from a human donor in good health (CMV status not recorded). Some clones in this sample may be carry-over from other donors' samples. The chain recombines TRBV11-2 with TRBJ1-5, with 7 bases aligning to TRBD1. The CDR3 sequence: CASSRDSLGNQPQHF. Here the CDR3 DNA reads TGTGCCAGCAGCCGGGACAGCCTGGGGAATCAGCCCCAGCATTTT.